This T cell receptor (beta chain) comes out of a study of cytomegalovirus exposure and HLA in healthy donors. The V gene end was trimmed by 7 bases and the J gene end by 10 bases; junction bases not matched to a gene: 15. This CDR3 region has 16 residues. Germline V gene lookup returns CDR1 MNHEY and CDR2 SMNVEV (reference sequence). The PCR was carried out with 60 Vbeta primers and 13 Jbeta primers. Produced via immunoSEQ multiplex PCR; TCRdb's table is partial and in-frame only. The sample yields under 100,000 clones, about 80% seen once. The sequence was collected from a man aged 45 to 65 in good health and CMV-seronegative. The material sequenced was PBMCs. The V and J genes are TRBV27 and TRBJ1-6; TRBD1 agrees at 8 bases. CDR3 nucleotide sequence: TGTGCCAGCAATTGGGGACAGGCGAGAATAGGCTCACCCCTCCACTTT. As protein: CASNWGQARIGSPLHF.